This TCR beta chain was recovered during a study of blood T cell repertoires in COVID-19. Study at large: Specimens from acute and convalescent COVID-19 originated in the United States, Italy and Spain. PBMCs, B-cell-depleted T cells, or T cells were the source of the cDNA or gDNA that made up the material.

This clone was counted between two and nine times. Other DNA sequences in the sample encode the same CDR3. The CDR3 contains 15 residues. Germline-derived CDR1 and CDR2 are MNHEY and SVGAGI. The trim removed 5 bases at V and 2 bases at J, leaving 3 bases unmatched. In the authors' methods: Estimated nucleated cell counts came from reference gene primer amplification. Some clones are missing from TCRdb's copy, which holds only in-frame ones; the method was immunoSEQ multiplex PCR. V and J calls plus clone size are reproduced from that table; the DNA served to infer D and trimming. The sample yields about 100,000 clones, roughly 79% seen once.

The chain uses TRBV6-5 and TRBJ1-5, with TRBD1 matching over 10 bases. What was sequenced was peripheral blood. This sequence was found in a woman in her sixties or seventies with acute or convalescent COVID-19. The CDR3 bases are TGTGCCAGCAGTCGGGACAGGGGAGGCAATCAGCCCCAGCATTTT. Amino acid sequence: CASSRDRGGNQPQHF.